The 20 T cell receptor beta chains presented below share a single source sample, sequenced in a study of blood T cell repertoires in COVID-19. Clones were read by immunoSEQ multiplex PCR, and TCRdb kept only the in-frame ones, dropping some. The table has fewer than 300,000 clones, around 90% seen once. What was sequenced was peripheral blood. These receptors all stem from a woman aged 45-60 years with COVID-19, enrolled during active disease.

J is TRBJ2-5 and V is TRBV5-4; 7 bases fit TRBD2. The CDR3 totals 13 residues. J lost 7 bases, V lost 0 bases, and 3 bases had no gene match. Per germline, CDR1 SGHNT and CDR2 YYREEE (reference sequence). As DNA, the CDR3 is TGTGCCAGCAGCTTGGTGGGAGGGTCGACCCAGTACTTC. Translated: CASSLVGGSTQYF.

This clone was seen a handful of times. J is TRBJ2-7 and V is TRBV10-3, with D perhaps matching TRBD2 (6 bases). From germline, CDR1 is ENHRY and CDR2 SYGVKD. The CDR3 consists of 13 residues. The V end lost 4 bases, the J end lost 6 bases, and 13 bases lay between the germline ends. CDR3 protein: CAISVGLYGEQYF. The CDR3 nucleotides are TGTGCCATCAGTGTGGGACTCTACGGCGAGCAGTACTTC.

The rearrangement joins TRBV19 to TRBJ1-2; 7 nucleotides align to TRBD1. CDR1 and CDR2 from the germline V gene are LNHDA and SQIVND (reference sequence). This CDR3 has 15 amino acids. V dropped 6 bases and J dropped 5; count of bases not matched to a gene: 12. CDR3 DNA sequence: TGTGCCAGTAGAGGGGATACAGGGGTCGGATATGGCTACACCTTC. Translation gives CASRGDTGVGYGYTF.

The table lists this clone with a count of one. The chain is built from TRBV7-2 and TRBJ1-2; 8 nucleotides agree with TRBD1. The CDR3 extends over 11 amino acids. CDR1 and CDR2 (germline): SGHTA, FQGNSA. After removal of 8 bases from V and 6 bases from J, the junction contained 2 bases not matched to a gene. The CDR3 here is CASGDRNGYTF. CDR3 in DNA: TGTGCCAGCGGGGACAGGAATGGCTACACCTTC.

V usage is TRBV5-6 and J usage is TRBJ1-1; TRBD1 might be the D (5 bases). Germline V CDR1 and CDR2: SGHDT, YYEEEE. The CDR3 totals 15 residues. V lost 0 bases and J 3 bases, leaving 12 bases between the germline ends. The CDR3 region is CASSLEGRVYTEAFF. For the CDR3, the DNA is TGTGCCAGCAGCTTGGAGGGCAGGGTGTACACTGAAGCTTTCTTT.

This clone was recorded a few times. In nucleotides, the CDR3 is TGTGCCAGCAGCCAAGCTTCCCTCAGGGATATTAATTCACCCCTCCACTTT. Protein product: CASSQASLRDINSPLHF. The V gene is TRBV3-1 (or the pseudogene TRBV3-2), the J gene TRBJ1-6, with D maybe TRBD1 (5 bases). The germline V and J ends were trimmed by 1 base and 6 bases, with 16 bases remaining between them. The CDR3 spans 17 residues. Per germline, CDR1 LGHDT and CDR2 YNNKEL (reference sequence).

The rearrangement links TRBV27 to TRBJ2-2; D gene uncertain. Trimming removed 3 bases at V and 0 bases at J, with 8 bases between. The CDR3 runs 15 residues. Germline CDR1 reads MNHEY; CDR2 reads SMNVEV (reference sequence). The CDR3 DNA reads TGTGCCAGCAGTTTTGTGCAGACGAACACCGGGGAGCTGTTTTTT. This codes for CASSFVQTNTGELFF.

The V gene is TRBV24-1, the J gene TRBJ2-1, with a weak D call TRBD2 (6 bases). The CDR3 runs 15 residues. The V gene lost 3 bases and the J gene lost 6 bases, with 14 bases spanning the gap. Germline V gives CDR1 KGHDR, CDR2 SFDVKD. CDR3 protein: CATSDSRSGSNEQFF. The CDR3 coding sequence is TGTGCCACCAGTGATAGTAGGTCCGGGAGCAATGAGCAGTTCTTC.

The chain carries TRBV7-2 and TRBJ2-1; 7 nucleotides align to TRBD1. Trimming removed 2 bases from V and 3 bases from J; junction bases left unmatched: 1. This CDR3 is 14 amino acids long. CDR1 is SGHTA and CDR2 is FQGNSA in the germline V gene. For the CDR3, the DNA is TGTGCCAGCAGCTTATCAGGGGGCTACAATGAGCAGTTCTTC. Protein: CASSLSGGYNEQFF. The full variable domain, rest sourced from reference TRBV7-2 and TRBJ2-1, is GAGVSQSPSNKVTEKGKDVELRCDPISGHTALYWYRQSLGQGLEFLIYFQGNSAPDKSGLPSDRFSAERTGGSVSTLTIQRTQQEDSAVYLCASSLSGGYNEQFFGPGTRLTVL.

This clone came up once. The rearrangement joins TRBV11-2 to TRBJ2-3, with TRBD2 matching 7 bases. CDR1 is SGHAT and CDR2 is FQNNGV in the germline V gene. The V segment lost 3 bases and the J segment 1 base; nucleotides outside the gene matches: 10. This CDR3 has 17 residues. The CDR3 DNA sequence: TGTGCCAGCAGCTTGTTGGGAGGGCCGATGGGCACAGATACGCAGTATTTT. This translates into CASSLLGGPMGTDTQYF.

The V call is TRBV5-4, the J call TRBJ1-2; possibly TRBD1 for D (5 bases). Germline V gives CDR1 SGHNT, CDR2 YYREEE (reference sequence). This CDR3 spans 14 amino acids. Trimming cost V 3 bases and J 8 bases, with 17 bases left between them. The CDR3, as DNA: TGTGCCAGCAGCTCGATTGGGGGGAATCGGGGCTACACCTTC. This gives the protein CASSSIGGNRGYTF.

The V and J genes are TRBV5-1 and TRBJ2-7; 7 positions agree with TRBD1. V lost 2 bases, J lost 6 bases, and 8 bases stayed unmatched. CDR1 and CDR2 (germline): SGHRS, YFSETQ. The CDR3 sequence is 14 residues long. The CDR3 reads CASSFTGAGGEQYF. The CDR3 DNA sequence: TGCGCCAGCAGCTTTACAGGGGCCGGCGGCGAGCAGTACTTC.

The chain carries TRBV5-1 and TRBJ2-6; D is possibly TRBD1 (6 bases). CDR1 is SGHRS and CDR2 is YFSETQ in the germline V gene. This CDR3 comprises 16 residues. V lost 3 bases, J lost 3 bases, and 13 bases lay in between. The CDR3 coding sequence is TGCGCCAGCAGCTCCCGCAGGGGTTTTGGGGCCAACGTCCTGACTTTC. Translated: CASSSRRGFGANVLTF.

V and J are TRBV6-6 and TRBJ1-4; D is perhaps TRBD1 (6 bases). CDR1 is MNHNY and CDR2 is SVGAGI in the germline V gene (reference sequence). Trimming took 2 bases from V and 4 from J, leaving 11 bases between them. The CDR3 extends over 15 amino acids. CDR3 protein: CASSYGDMINEKLFF. The CDR3 coding sequence is TGTGCCAGCAGTTACGGGGACATGATTAATGAAAAACTGTTTTTT.

This clone showed up just a few times. The chain employs TRBV19 and TRBJ2-5; D is perhaps TRBD2 (6 bases). Trimming pared 6 bases from V and 2 bases from J, leaving 16 bases between. This CDR3 is 15 amino acids long. Germline CDR1 is LNHDA and CDR2 is SQIVND (reference sequence). This CDR3 is CASRGGAGPQETQYF. CDR3 coding DNA: TGTGCCAGTAGGGGGGGAGCGGGTCCTCAAGAGACCCAGTACTTC. Complete variable domain (other parts from reference TRBV19 and TRBJ2-5): DGGITQSPKYLFRKEGQNVTLSCEQNLNHDAMYWYRQDPGQGLRLIYYSQIVNDFQKGDIAEGYSVSREKKESFPLTVTSAQKNPTAFYLCASRGGAGPQETQYFGPGTRLLVL.

The rearrangement uses TRBV6-5 and TRBJ2-1; 10 bases line up with TRBD2. This CDR3 region has 16 residues. The junction had 7 bases not matched to a gene; V was cut back by 0 bases and J by 8 bases. From germline, CDR1 is MNHEY and CDR2 SVGAGI. The DNA of the CDR3 is TGTGCCAGCAGTTACTCGGGACTAGCGAGTTGGTATGAGCAGTTCTTC. Translated, it gives CASSYSGLASWYEQFF.

The J gene is TRBJ2-7, the V gene TRBV19; TRBD2 matches at 7 bases. Looked up from germline, CDR1 is LNHDA and CDR2 is SQIVND (reference sequence). The V gene end was trimmed by 3 bases and the J gene end by 3 bases; junction bases not matched to a gene: 2. CDR3 length: 13 amino acids. CDR3: CASSIPSGYEQYF. CDR3 sequence (DNA): TGTGCCAGTAGTATCCCTAGCGGCTACGAGCAGTACTTC. Full variable domain (outside the CDR3, taken from reference TRBV19 and TRBJ2-7): DGGITQSPKYLFRKEGQNVTLSCEQNLNHDAMYWYRQDPGQGLRLIYYSQIVNDFQKGDIAEGYSVSREKKESFPLTVTSAQKNPTAFYLCASSIPSGYEQYFGPGTRLTVT.

The CDR3 DNA sequence: TGTGCCAGCAGCCCCCGGACAGGGAACTACAATGAGCAGTTCTTC. This codes for CASSPRTGNYNEQFF. The rearrangement links TRBV3-1 (or the pseudogene TRBV3-2) to TRBJ2-1, with 8 bases identical to TRBD1. The CDR3 sequence is 15 residues long. Trimming took 4 bases from V and 3 from J; bases not matched to a gene: 5. Germline V gene data show CDR1 as LGHDT and CDR2 as YNNKEL (reference sequence).

V is TRBV6-5 and J is TRBJ1-1; D may be TRBD1 (6 bases). Germline V gene data show CDR1 as MNHEY and CDR2 as SVGAGI. The CDR3 covers 14 residues. The V end was cut by 6 bases, the J end by 0 bases, with 11 bases between. The CDR3 sequence is CASRAGVMNTEAFF. CDR3 coding DNA: TGTGCCAGCAGAGCAGGGGTCATGAACACTGAAGCTTTCTTT.

This rearrangement joins TRBV29-1 to TRBJ2-6, with D hard to call. The V end lost 6 bases, the J end lost 4 bases, and 7 bases lay between the germline ends. CDR3 length: 12 amino acids. Per the germline V gene, CDR1 is SQVTM and CDR2 is ANQGSEA. In DNA form, the CDR3 reads TGCAGCGTCCTCCAGGGGGCCAACGTCCTGACTTTC. Encoded protein: CSVLQGANVLTF.